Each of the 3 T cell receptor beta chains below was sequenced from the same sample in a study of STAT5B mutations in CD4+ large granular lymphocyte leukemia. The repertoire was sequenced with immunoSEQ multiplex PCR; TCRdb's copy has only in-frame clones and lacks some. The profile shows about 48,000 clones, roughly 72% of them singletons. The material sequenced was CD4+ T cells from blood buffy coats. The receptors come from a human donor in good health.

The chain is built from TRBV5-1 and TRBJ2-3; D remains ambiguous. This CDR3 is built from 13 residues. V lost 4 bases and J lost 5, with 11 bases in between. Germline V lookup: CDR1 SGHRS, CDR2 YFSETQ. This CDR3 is CASSMLPEDTQYF. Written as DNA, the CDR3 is TGCGCCAGCAGCATGCTGCCCGAAGATACGCAGTATTTT.

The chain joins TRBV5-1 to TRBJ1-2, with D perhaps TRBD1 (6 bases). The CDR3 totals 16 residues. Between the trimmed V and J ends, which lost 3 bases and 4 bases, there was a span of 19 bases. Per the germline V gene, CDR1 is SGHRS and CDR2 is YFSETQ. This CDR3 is CASSWGQIRGGYGYTF. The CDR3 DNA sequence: TGCGCCAGCAGCTGGGGACAAATCCGAGGGGGCTATGGCTACACCTTC.

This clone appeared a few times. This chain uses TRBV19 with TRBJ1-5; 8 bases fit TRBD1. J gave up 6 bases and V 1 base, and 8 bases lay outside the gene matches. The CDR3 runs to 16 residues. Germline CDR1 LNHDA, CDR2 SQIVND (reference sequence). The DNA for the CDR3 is TGTGCCAGTAGTATAGGGAGACAGGGGAGTACTCAGCCCCAGCATTTT. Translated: CASSIGRQGSTQPQHF.